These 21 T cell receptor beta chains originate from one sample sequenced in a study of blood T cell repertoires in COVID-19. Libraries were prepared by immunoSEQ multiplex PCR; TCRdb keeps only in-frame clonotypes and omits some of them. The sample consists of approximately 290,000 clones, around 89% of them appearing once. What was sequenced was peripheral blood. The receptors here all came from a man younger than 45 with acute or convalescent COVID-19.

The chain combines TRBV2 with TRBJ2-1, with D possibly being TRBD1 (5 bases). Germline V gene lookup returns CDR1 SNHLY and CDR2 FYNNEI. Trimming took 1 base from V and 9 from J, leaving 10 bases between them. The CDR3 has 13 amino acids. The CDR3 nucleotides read TGTGCCAGCAGTGAAGAGCAGGGTAGTGAGCAGTTCTTC. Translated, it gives CASSEEQGSEQFF. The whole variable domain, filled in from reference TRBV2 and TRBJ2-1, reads EPEVTQTPSHQVTQMGQEVILRCVPISNHLYFYWYRQILGQKVEFLVSFYNNEISEKSEIFDDQFSVERPDGSNFTLKIRSTKLEDSAMYFCASSEEQGSEQFFGPGTRLTVL.

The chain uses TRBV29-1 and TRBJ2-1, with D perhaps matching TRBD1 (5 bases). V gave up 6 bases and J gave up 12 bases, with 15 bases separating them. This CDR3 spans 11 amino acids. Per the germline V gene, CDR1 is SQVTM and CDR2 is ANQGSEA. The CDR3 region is CSVRDSPLQFF. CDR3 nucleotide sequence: TGCAGCGTCCGCGACAGCCCCCTGCAGTTCTTC.

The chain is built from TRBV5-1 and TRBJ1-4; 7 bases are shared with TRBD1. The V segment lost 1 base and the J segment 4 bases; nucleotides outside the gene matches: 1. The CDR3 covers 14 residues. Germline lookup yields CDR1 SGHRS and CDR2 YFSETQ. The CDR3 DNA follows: TGCGCCAGCAGCTTGCAGGGGGATAATGAAAAACTGTTTTTT. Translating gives CASSLQGDNEKLFF. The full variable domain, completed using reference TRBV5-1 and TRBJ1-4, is KAGVTQTPRYLIKTRGQQVTLSCSPISGHRSVSWYQQTPGQGLQFLFEYFSETQRNKGNFPGRFSGRQFSNSRSEMNVSTLELGDSALYLCASSLQGDNEKLFFGSGTQLSVL.

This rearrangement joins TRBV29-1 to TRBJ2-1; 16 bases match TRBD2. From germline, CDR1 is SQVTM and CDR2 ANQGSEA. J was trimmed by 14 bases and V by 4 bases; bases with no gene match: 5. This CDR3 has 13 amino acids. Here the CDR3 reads CSVVHGTSGGEFF. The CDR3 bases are TGCAGCGTTGTTCACGGGACTAGCGGGGGGGAGTTCTTC.

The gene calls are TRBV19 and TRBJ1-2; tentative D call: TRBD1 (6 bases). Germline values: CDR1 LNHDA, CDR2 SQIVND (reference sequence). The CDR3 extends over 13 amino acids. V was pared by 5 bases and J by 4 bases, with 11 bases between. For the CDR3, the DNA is TGTGCCAGTAGTTGGACAGCAGGCTATGGCTACACCTTC. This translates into CASSWTAGYGYTF. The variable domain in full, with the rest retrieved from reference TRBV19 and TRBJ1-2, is DGGITQSPKYLFRKEGQNVTLSCEQNLNHDAMYWYRQDPGQGLRLIYYSQIVNDFQKGDIAEGYSVSREKKESFPLTVTSAQKNPTAFYLCASSWTAGYGYTFGSGTRLTVV.

This CDR3 reads CAWSGVGTSNEKLFF. The CDR3 bases are TGTGCCTGGAGTGGGGTCGGGACATCTAATGAAAAACTGTTTTTT. The V call is TRBV30, the J call TRBJ1-4, with a possible D match to TRBD1 (6 bases). Germline values: CDR1 GTSNPN, CDR2 SVGIG (reference sequence). V was pared by 1 base and J by 3 bases, with 12 bases between. The CDR3 runs to 15 residues. Full variable domain (rest looked up from reference TRBV30 and TRBJ1-4): SQTIHQWPATLVQPVGSPLSLECTVEGTSNPNLYWYRQAAGRGLQLLFYSVGIGQISSEVPQNLSASRPQDRQFILSSKKLLLSDSGFYLCAWSGVGTSNEKLFFGSGTQLSVL.

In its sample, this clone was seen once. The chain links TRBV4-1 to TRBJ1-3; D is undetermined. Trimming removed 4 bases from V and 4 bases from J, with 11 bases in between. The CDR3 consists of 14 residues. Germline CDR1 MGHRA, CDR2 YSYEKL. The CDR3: CASSRNRFGNTIYF. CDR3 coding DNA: TGCGCCAGCAGCCGAAACAGATTCGGAAACACCATATATTTT.

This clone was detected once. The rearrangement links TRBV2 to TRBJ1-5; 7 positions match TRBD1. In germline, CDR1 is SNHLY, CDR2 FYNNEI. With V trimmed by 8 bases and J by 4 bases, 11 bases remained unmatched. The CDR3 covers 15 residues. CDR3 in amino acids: CASGRQGRGNQPQHF. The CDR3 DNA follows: TGTGCCAGCGGGAGACAGGGACGAGGAAATCAGCCCCAGCATTTT.

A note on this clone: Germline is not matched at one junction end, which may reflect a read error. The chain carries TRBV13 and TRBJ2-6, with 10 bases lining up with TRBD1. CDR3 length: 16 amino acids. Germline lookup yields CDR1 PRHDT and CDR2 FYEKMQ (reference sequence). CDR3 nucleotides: TGTGCCAGCAGCTTAGAACCAAGGACAGGGGGCAACGTCCTGACTTTC. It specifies CASSLEPRTGGNVLTF.

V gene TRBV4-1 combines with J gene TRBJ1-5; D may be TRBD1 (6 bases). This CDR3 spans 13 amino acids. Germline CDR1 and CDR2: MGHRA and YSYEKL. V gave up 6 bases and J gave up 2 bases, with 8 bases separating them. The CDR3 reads CASRGQRNQPQHF. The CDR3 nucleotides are TGCGCCAGCAGAGGACAGCGCAATCAGCCCCAGCATTTT.

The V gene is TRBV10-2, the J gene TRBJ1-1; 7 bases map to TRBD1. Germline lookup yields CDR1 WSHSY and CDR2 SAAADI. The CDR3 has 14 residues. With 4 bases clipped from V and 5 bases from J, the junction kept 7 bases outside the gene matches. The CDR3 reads CASSGTTGVTEAFF. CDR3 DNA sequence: TGCGCCAGCAGTGGGACAACAGGGGTTACTGAAGCTTTCTTT.

The CDR3 region is CASTPGGGRSYNSPLHF. Here the CDR3 DNA reads TGTGCCAGCACCCCGGGGGGGGGCAGGTCCTATAATTCACCCCTCCACTTT. The chain couples TRBV28 to TRBJ1-6, with a tentative D call TRBD1 (6 bases). The CDR3 has 17 amino acids. Trimming stripped 7 bases from V and 1 base from J, with 17 bases between. Germline assignment: CDR1 MDHEN and CDR2 SYDVKM.

The CDR3: CASSELGTWNSYEQYF. The CDR3 region has the DNA TGTGCCAGCAGTGAATTGGGGACATGGAACTCCTACGAGCAGTACTTC. The chain recombines TRBV25-1 with TRBJ2-7; D is possibly TRBD1 (6 bases). V was pared by 1 base and J by 0 bases, with 13 bases between. The V gene's germline CDR1 is MGHDK and CDR2 SYGVNS. The CDR3 spans 16 residues.

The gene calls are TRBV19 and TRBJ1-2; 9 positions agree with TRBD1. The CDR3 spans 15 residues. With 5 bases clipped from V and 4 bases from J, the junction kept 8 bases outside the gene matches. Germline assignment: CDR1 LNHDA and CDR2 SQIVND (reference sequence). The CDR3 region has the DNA TGTGCCAGTAGTTCCCCGGGACAGGGTGCCTATGGCTACACCTTC. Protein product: CASSSPGQGAYGYTF. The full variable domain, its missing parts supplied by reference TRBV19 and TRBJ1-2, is DGGITQSPKYLFRKEGQNVTLSCEQNLNHDAMYWYRQDPGQGLRLIYYSQIVNDFQKGDIAEGYSVSREKKESFPLTVTSAQKNPTAFYLCASSSPGQGAYGYTFGSGTRLTVV.

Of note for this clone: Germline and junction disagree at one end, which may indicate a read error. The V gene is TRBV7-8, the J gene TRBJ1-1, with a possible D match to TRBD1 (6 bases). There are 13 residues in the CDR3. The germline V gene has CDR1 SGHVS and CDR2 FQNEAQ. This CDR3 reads CASERTANTGAFF. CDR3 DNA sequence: TGTGCCAGCGAAAGGACAGCGAACACTGGAGCTTTCTTT.

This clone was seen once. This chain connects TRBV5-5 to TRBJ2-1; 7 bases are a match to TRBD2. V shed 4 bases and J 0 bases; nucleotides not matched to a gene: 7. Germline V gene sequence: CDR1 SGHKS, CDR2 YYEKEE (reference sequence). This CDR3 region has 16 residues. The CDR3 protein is CASSPPSGTSYNEQFF. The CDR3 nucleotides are TGTGCCAGCAGCCCGCCAAGCGGGACCTCCTACAATGAGCAGTTCTTC. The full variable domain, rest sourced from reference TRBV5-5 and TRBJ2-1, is DAGVTQSPTHLIKTRGQQVTLRCSPISGHKSVSWYQQVLGQGPQFIFQYYEKEERGRGNFPDRFSARQFPNYSSELNVNALLLGDSALYLCASSPPSGTSYNEQFFGPGTRLTVL.

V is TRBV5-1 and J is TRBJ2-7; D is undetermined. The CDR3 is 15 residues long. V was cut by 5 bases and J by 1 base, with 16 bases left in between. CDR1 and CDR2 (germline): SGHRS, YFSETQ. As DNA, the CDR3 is TGCGCCAGCAGAATGGGCATGAGCCAATCCTACGAGCAGTACTTC. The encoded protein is CASRMGMSQSYEQYF.

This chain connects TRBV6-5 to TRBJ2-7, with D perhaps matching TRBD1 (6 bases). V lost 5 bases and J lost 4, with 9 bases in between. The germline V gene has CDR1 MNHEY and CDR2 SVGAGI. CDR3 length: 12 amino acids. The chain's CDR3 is CASSRGTYEQYF. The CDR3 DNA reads TGTGCCAGCAGTAGGGGGACGTACGAGCAGTACTTC.

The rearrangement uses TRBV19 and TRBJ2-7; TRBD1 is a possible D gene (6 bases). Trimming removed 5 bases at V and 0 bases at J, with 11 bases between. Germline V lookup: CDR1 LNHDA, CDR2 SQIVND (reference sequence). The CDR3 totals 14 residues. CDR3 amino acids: CASSWDTLSYEQYF. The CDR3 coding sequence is TGTGCCAGTAGTTGGGACACCCTCTCCTACGAGCAGTACTTC.

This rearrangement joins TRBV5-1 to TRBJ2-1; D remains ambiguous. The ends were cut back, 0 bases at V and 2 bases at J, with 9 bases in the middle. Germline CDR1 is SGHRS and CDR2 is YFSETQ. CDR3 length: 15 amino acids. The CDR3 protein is CASSLVAETYNEQFF. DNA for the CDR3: TGCGCCAGCAGCTTGGTGGCGGAGACCTACAATGAGCAGTTCTTC. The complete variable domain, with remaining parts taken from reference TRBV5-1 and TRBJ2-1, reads KAGVTQTPRYLIKTRGQQVTLSCSPISGHRSVSWYQQTPGQGLQFLFEYFSETQRNKGNFPGRFSGRQFSNSRSEMNVSTLELGDSALYLCASSLVAETYNEQFFGPGTRLTVL.

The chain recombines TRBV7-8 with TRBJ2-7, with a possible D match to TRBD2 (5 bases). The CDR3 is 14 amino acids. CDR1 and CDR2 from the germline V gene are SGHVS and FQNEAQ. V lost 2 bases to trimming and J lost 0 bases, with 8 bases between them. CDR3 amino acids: CASSLTGSSYEQYF. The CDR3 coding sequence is TGTGCCAGCAGCTTAACGGGGAGCTCCTACGAGCAGTACTTC.